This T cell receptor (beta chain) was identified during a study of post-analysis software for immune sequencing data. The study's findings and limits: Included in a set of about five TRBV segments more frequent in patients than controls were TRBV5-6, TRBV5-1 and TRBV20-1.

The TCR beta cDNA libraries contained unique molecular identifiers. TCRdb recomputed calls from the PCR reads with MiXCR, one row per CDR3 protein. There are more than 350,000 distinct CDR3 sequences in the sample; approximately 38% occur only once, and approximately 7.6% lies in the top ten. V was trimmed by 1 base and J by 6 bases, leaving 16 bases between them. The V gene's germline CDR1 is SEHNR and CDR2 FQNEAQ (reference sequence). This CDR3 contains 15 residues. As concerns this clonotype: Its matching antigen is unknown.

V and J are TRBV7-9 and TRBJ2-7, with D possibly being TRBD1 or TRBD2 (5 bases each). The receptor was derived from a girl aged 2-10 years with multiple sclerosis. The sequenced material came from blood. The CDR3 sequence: CASSLDGHPAGEQYF. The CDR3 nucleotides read TGTGCCAGCAGCTTAGACGGACATCCTGCGGGCGAGCAGTACTTC.